This TCR beta chain is drawn from a study of blood T cell repertoires in COVID-19. The CDR3 has 14 residues. CDR1 MNHEY and CDR2 SVGEGT come from the germline V gene. With V trimmed by 2 bases and J by 4 bases, 3 bases remained unmatched. This clone was counted a single time. The method was immunoSEQ multiplex PCR; TCRdb's version includes in-frame clones alone and lacks a portion of them. Seen here are 60,000 or so clones, approximately 90% observed once, and the top ten hold around 8%. The rearrangement joins TRBV6-2 or TRBV6-3 to TRBJ2-5; 8 bases fit TRBD1. The source material was peripheral blood. This receptor was taken from a human donor with active COVID-19. The donor label of this sample is uncertain. CDR3 loop: CASSYPQGGETQYF. Written as DNA, the CDR3 is TGTGCCAGCAGTTACCCACAGGGGGGAGAGACCCAGTACTTC.